The entry that follows covers one T cell receptor (beta chain) sequence. TCRdb processed the 5' RACE reads again and assigns one entry to each CDR3 protein, with no DNA. The data show more than 250,000 distinct CDR3 sequences, and the top ten clones hold approximately 0.42%. These data originate in a study of T cells expressing NK-cell markers. Sequenced input: blood T cells: a sorted CD56 or NKG2C T cell subset, CD4+ or CD8+ T cells, or bulk PBMC T cells (not recorded which). This TCR came from a man between 18 and 35 years old in good health.

The CDR3: CATGTGNYNEQFF. The V and J genes are TRBV10-3 and TRBJ2-1; absent DNA, TCRdb's TRBD1 call cannot be checked. CDR3 length: 13 residues. Germline-derived CDR1 and CDR2 are ENHRY and SYGVKD.